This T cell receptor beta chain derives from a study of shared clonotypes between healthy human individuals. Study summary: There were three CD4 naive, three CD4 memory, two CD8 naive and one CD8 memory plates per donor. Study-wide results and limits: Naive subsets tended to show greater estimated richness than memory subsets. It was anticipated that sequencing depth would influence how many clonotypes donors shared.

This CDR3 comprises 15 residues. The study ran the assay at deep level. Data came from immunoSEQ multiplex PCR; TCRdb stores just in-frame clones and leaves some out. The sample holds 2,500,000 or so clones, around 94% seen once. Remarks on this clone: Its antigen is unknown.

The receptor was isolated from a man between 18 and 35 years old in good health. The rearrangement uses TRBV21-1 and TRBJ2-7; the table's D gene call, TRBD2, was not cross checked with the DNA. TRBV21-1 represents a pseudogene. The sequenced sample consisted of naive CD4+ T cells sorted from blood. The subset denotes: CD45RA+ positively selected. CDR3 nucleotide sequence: TGTGCCAGCAGCAAAACTAGCGGGACAAACTACGAGCAGTACTTC. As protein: CASSKTSGTNYEQYF.